These 11 T cell receptor beta chains share one sample of origin, sequenced in a study of molecular identifiers for immune sequencing clone quantification. Via MiXCR, TCRdb re-called the PCR reads, giving one row per CDR3 protein. The data hold around 470,000 distinct CDR3 sequences, with about a fifth observed a single time. The sequencing sample was made of naive CD8+ T cells from blood, with Jurkat cell RNA spiked in. The subset denotes: FACS-sorted CD8+CD4-CCR7+CD45RA+ naive T cells. Every receptor here comes from a human donor in good health. Some libraries in this study had Jurkat cell RNA spiked in.

This clonotype was seen many times. This chain uses TRBV9 with TRBJ1-1, with a tentative D call TRBD1 (5 bases). Trimming took 1 base from V and 3 from J, leaving 10 bases between them. This CDR3 has 14 residues. Per the germline V gene, CDR1 is SGDLS and CDR2 is YYNGEE. The CDR3 loop is CASSVTGAHTEAFF. The CDR3 nucleotides are TGTGCCAGCAGCGTAACCGGGGCCCACACTGAAGCTTTCTTT.

This CDR3 reads CAGGGESYEQYF. In DNA form, the CDR3 reads TGTGCCGGCGGGGGGGAATCCTACGAGCAGTACTTC. V is TRBV10-3 and J is TRBJ2-7; TRBD2 aligns across 9 bases. Trimming took 11 bases from V and 1 from J; bases not matched to a gene: 3. This CDR3 is built from 12 residues. The germline CDR1 and CDR2 sequences are ENHRY and SYGVKD.

As concerns this clonotype: One end of the junction varies from germline; a read error may be responsible. The chain is built from TRBV12-3 or TRBV12-4 and TRBJ2-7; no firm D call. CDR3 length: 12 residues. The CDR3 protein is CASRVDRTWAHF. DNA for the CDR3: TGTGCCAGCAGGGTTGATAGAACCTGGGCGCACTTC.

Comment on this clonotype: Here the CDR3 omits its conserved ending phenylalanine or tryptophan, so a read error is the likely source. The chain employs TRBV28 and TRBJ1-5, with D possibly TRBD1 on 5 matching bases. The CDR3 is 15 residues long. Trimming left V 4 bases short and J 1 base short, with 11 bases between. Per the germline V gene, CDR1 is MDHEN and CDR2 is SYDVKM. The CDR3 sequence: CASSWSGASNQPQHL. DNA for the CDR3: TGTGCCAGCAGTTGGAGCGGGGCCAGCAATCAGCCCCAGCATCTT.

This clonotype was counted many times. The CDR3 reads CASSLVQGHLLTDTQYF. CDR3 coding DNA: TGTGCCAGCAGCTTAGTTCAGGGGCACCTACTCACAGATACGCAGTATTTT. The rearrangement uses TRBV7-2 and TRBJ2-3, with D perhaps TRBD1 (6 bases). The CDR3 covers 17 residues. The V end lost 1 base, the J end lost 2 bases, and 16 bases lay between the germline ends. CDR1 and CDR2 from the germline V gene are SGHTA and FQGNSA.

A few counts support this clonotype. The V gene is TRBV5-5, the J gene TRBJ2-7, with 11 positions matching TRBD2. Germline CDR1 is SGHKS and CDR2 is YYEKEE (reference sequence). Unmatched junction bases numbered 9, after V lost 4 bases and J lost 9 bases. The CDR3 covers 14 residues. CDR3 loop: CASSPGLAGVAQYF. DNA for the CDR3: TGTGCCAGCAGCCCCGGACTAGCGGGTGTTGCGCAGTACTTC. The full variable domain, with the rest looked up from reference TRBV5-5 and TRBJ2-7, is DAGVTQSPTHLIKTRGQQVTLRCSPISGHKSVSWYQQVLGQGPQFIFQYYEKEERGRGNFPDRFSARQFPNYSSELNVNALLLGDSALYLCASSPGLAGVAQYFGPGTRLTVT.

The chain joins TRBV5-4 to TRBJ1-6; D gene unclear. The CDR3 has 16 residues. V dropped 2 bases and J dropped 5 bases, with 14 bases sitting between them. CDR1 and CDR2 (germline): SGHNT, YYREEE (reference sequence). The CDR3 reads CASSFEGLINNSPLHF. The CDR3 DNA is TGTGCCAGCAGCTTCGAAGGACTGATAAATAATTCACCCCTCCACTTT.

This clonotype occurred many times. The rearrangement links TRBV12-3 or TRBV12-4 to TRBJ2-3; D gene ambiguous. There are 13 residues in the CDR3. V lost 7 bases and J 2 bases, leaving 10 bases between the germline ends. The CDR3 loop is CASTMIVTDTQYF. CDR3 bases: TGTGCCAGCACCATGATTGTCACAGATACGCAGTATTTT.

This clonotype was counted many times. The rearrangement links TRBV30 to TRBJ1-5; D remains unclear. Germline CDR1 is GTSNPN and CDR2 is SVGIG (reference sequence). The ends were cut back, 2 bases at V and 1 base at J, with 9 bases in the middle. The CDR3 is made up of 14 amino acids. The CDR3 DNA follows: TGTGCCTGGAGTCCCGAGGTGAGCAATCAGCCCCAGCATTTT. Translating it yields CAWSPEVSNQPQHF.

The genes are TRBV6-2 or TRBV6-3 and TRBJ1-2; no clear D. V was shortened by 6 bases and J by 1 base, with 15 bases between the two germline ends. There are 15 residues in the CDR3. Germline CDR1 MNHEY, CDR2 SVGEGT. CDR3 protein: CASSTGSPFNYGYTF. In DNA form, the CDR3 reads TGTGCCAGCAGCACCGGGAGCCCCTTTAACTATGGCTACACCTTC.

The sample holds a few counts of this clonotype. The J gene is TRBJ1-2, the V gene TRBV2; D perhaps matches TRBD1 (6 bases). CDR3 length: 15 residues. CDR1 and CDR2 (germline): SNHLY, FYNNEI. Trimming cost V 7 bases and J 4 bases, with 19 bases left between them. The chain's CDR3 is CASIHRGRQAYGYTF. The DNA for the CDR3 is TGTGCCAGCATCCACCGAGGGAGACAGGCCTATGGCTACACCTTC.